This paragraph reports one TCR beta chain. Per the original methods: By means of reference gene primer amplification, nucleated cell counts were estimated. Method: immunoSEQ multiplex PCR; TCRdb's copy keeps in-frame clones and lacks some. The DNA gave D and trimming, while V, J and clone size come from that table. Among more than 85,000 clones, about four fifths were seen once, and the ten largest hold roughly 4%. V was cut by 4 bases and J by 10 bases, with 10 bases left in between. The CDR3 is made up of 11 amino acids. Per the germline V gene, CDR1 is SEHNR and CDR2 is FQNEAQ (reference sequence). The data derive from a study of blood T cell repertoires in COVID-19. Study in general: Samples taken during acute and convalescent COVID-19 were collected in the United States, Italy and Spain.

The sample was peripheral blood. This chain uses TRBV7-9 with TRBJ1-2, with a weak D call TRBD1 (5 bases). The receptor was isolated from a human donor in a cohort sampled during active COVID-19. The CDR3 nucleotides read TGTGCCAGCAGCTCGACAGAGATCTACACCTTC. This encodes CASSSTEIYTF.